This TCR beta chain was captured in a study of prognosis after radiotherapy for stage I lung cancer. Study as a whole: In the span from 2018 to early 2019, stage I non-small cell lung cancer patients were enrolled. In a handful of patients, distant metastases developed after radiotherapy (median roughly 7 months), whereas roughly 16 patients showed no significant progression.

The TCR beta CDR3 region was amplified from genomic DNA, with two rounds of multiplex PCR being used for the amplification. Used in first-round PCR were primers specific to each TRBV and TRBJ gene. In the second PCR round, amplification relied on universal primers. TCRdb independently ran MiXCR on the multiplex PCR reads; one entry per CDR3 protein. The profile covers roughly 12,000 distinct CDR3 sequences, with roughly 40% appearing a single time and around 40% taken by the ten largest. Per germline, CDR1 MNHEY and CDR2 SMNVEV (reference sequence). Trimming removed 2 bases at V and 4 bases at J, with 11 bases between. The CDR3 covers 15 residues.

Sequenced here: PBMCs, sampled before or after stereotactic body radiation therapy (not recorded which). This chain uses TRBV27 with TRBJ2-2; possible D gene TRBD2, 6 bases. This clonotype was sampled from a donor aged 50 or older with non-small cell lung cancer. The CDR3 nucleotides are TGTGCCAGCAGTTTACGGGGGTCGGCCACCGGGGAGCTGTTTTTT. This translates into CASSLRGSATGELFF.